This T cell receptor (beta chain) was sequenced for a study of shared clonotypes between healthy human individuals. Study-wide results and limits: Enrolling few donors narrowed the genetic and exposure-history diversity that was represented. The naive CD4 repertoires of a handful of donors were compared, and around 5.1% of clonotypes were shared.

On this clone itself: Its antigen is not identified.

In germline, CDR1 is SGHVS, CDR2 FQNEAQ. V dropped 1 base and J dropped 4 bases, with 10 bases sitting between them. The CDR3 has 15 amino acids. Deep-level assay runs were performed. Sequenced by immunoSEQ multiplex PCR; TCRdb stores in-frame clones only, minus some. The table lists 2.5 million or so clones, more than 80% of them singletons. The sequencing input was naive CD4+ T cells sorted from blood. Documented subset: CD45RA+ positively selected. The chain couples TRBV7-8 to TRBJ2-2; D is uncertain. The TCR sequence derives from a man younger than 30 in good health. CDR3 bases: TGTGCCAGCAGCTTAGGACCTCGGGCCACCGGGGAGCTGTTTTTT. It is translated as CASSLGPRATGELFF. Drawing the rest from reference TRBV7-8 and TRBJ2-2, the complete variable domain is GAGVSQSPRYKVAKRGQDVALRCDPISGHVSLFWYQQALGQGPEFLTYFQNEAQLDKSGLPSDRFFAERPEGSVSTLKIQRTQQEDSAVYLCASSLGPRATGELFFGEGSRLTVL.